A selection of T cell receptor beta chains follows, all from one sample in a study of T cell responses to AZD1222 COVID-19 vaccine. The assay was immunoSEQ multiplex PCR, and TCRdb's table has in-frame clones only and misses some. The sample holds roughly 100,000 clones, 86% seen once. The source was peripheral blood, collected on day 0 of AZD1222 vaccination. The receptors here all came from an adult in good health. CDR3s include the opening cysteine and the closing phenylalanine or tryptophan. The order of the fields is V gene, clone size, CDR3 length, D gene, J gene, CDR3 protein, CDR3 DNA. A D gene is named only where the DNA matches it firmly. Clone size, where shown, is once, few, many, or a class for clones that have expanded.

V: TRBV11-2
size: NA
length: 15
D: TRBD1
J: TRBJ2-2
CDR3: CASSRVQGATGELFF
DNA: TGTGCCAGCAGCCGAGTCCAGGGGGCAACCGGGGAGCTGTTTTTT

V: TRBV16
size: NA
length: 15
D: NA
J: TRBJ2-5
CDR3: CASSQSWGREETQYF
DNA: TGTGCCAGCAGCCAATCCTGGGGCAGGGAAGAGACCCAGTACTTC

V: TRBV27
size: many
length: 16
D: NA
J: TRBJ2-1
CDR3: CASSLSIQPPYNEQFF
DNA: TGTGCCAGCAGTTTATCGATCCAGCCCCCCTACAATGAGCAGTTCTTC

V: TRBV11-3
size: NA
length: 18
D: NA
J: TRBJ2-3
CDR3: CASSLGGSPFLSTDTQYF
DNA: TGTGCCAGCAGCTTAGGGGGGTCTCCGTTTCTTAGCACAGATACGCAGTATTTT

V: TRBV3-1/TRBV3-2
size: NA
length: 14
D: NA
J: TRBJ2-2
CDR3: CASSRGGGDGELFF
DNA: TGTGCCAGCAGCCGAGGCGGAGGAGACGGGGAGCTGTTTTTT

V: TRBV11-3
size: NA
length: 15
D: NA
J: TRBJ2-2
CDR3: CASSLEDWNTGELFF
DNA: TGTGCCAGCAGCTTAGAGGACTGGAACACCGGGGAGCTGTTTTTT

V: TRBV20-1
size: NA
length: 12
D: NA
J: TRBJ1-1
CDR3: CSASQSGGGAFF
DNA: TGCAGTGCTAGTCAATCGGGAGGGGGAGCTTTCTTT

V: TRBV9
size: NA
length: 17
D: TRBD2
J: TRBJ2-1
CDR3: CASSVGSSGRAGTEQFF
DNA: TGTGCCAGCAGCGTAGGGTCTAGCGGGAGGGCCGGGACTGAGCAGTTCTTC

V: TRBV7-2
size: NA
length: 13
D: NA
J: TRBJ2-5
CDR3: CASSLPPLETQYF
DNA: TGTGCCAGCAGCTTACCCCCCCTGGAGACCCAGTACTTC

V: TRBV4-1
size: NA
length: 19
D: TRBD2
J: TRBJ2-3
CDR3: CASSQDPPGLHSSTDTQYF
DNA: TGCGCCAGCAGCCAAGATCCGCCGGGACTACATTCTAGCACAGATACGCAGTATTTT

V: TRBV27
size: NA
length: 17
D: NA
J: TRBJ2-3
CDR3: CASSSPRRGPSTDTQYF
DNA: TGTGCCAGCAGTTCACCCCGACGGGGGCCTAGCACAGATACGCAGTATTTT

V: TRBV15
size: NA
length: 16
D: NA
J: TRBJ2-2
CDR3: CATSRDQSASIGELFF
DNA: TGTGCCACCAGCAGAGACCAGTCCGCCAGCATCGGGGAGCTGTTTTTT

V: TRBV10-3
size: NA
length: 15
D: TRBD2
J: TRBJ2-7
CDR3: CATLGTSGRTYEQYF
DNA: TGTGCCACCCTAGGGACTAGCGGGAGGACCTACGAGCAGTACTTC

V: TRBV7-8
size: NA
length: 16
D: TRBD1
J: TRBJ1-2
CDR3: CASSVDREGSLYGYTF
DNA: TGTGCCAGCAGCGTCGACAGGGAAGGTTCTCTCTATGGCTACACCTTC

V: TRBV7-9
size: once
length: 12
D: NA
J: TRBJ1-2
CDR3: CASSPGAYGYTF
DNA: TGTGCCAGCAGCCCGGGAGCCTATGGCTACACCTTC

V: TRBV30
size: NA
length: 13
D: NA
J: TRBJ2-7
CDR3: CAWKTGAPYEQYF
DNA: TGTGCCTGGAAAACCGGGGCGCCCTACGAGCAGTACTTC

V: TRBV6-5
size: NA
length: 13
D: NA
J: TRBJ2-7
CDR3: CASRFGTSYEQYF
DNA: TGTGCCAGCAGATTCGGGACCTCCTACGAGCAGTACTTC

V: TRBV30
size: NA
length: 13
D: NA
J: TRBJ1-5
CDR3: CAWSRGEYQPQHF
DNA: TGTGCCTGGAGTAGGGGGGAATATCAGCCCCAGCATTTT

V: TRBV5-1
size: NA
length: 14
D: TRBD1
J: TRBJ2-1
CDR3: CASSLGTGYNEQFF
DNA: TGCGCCAGCAGCTTGGGGACAGGGTACAATGAGCAGTTCTTC

V: TRBV6-1
size: NA
length: 15
D: TRBD1
J: TRBJ1-6
CDR3: CASSERDRQESPLHF
DNA: TGTGCCAGCAGTGAGCGGGACAGGCAAGAATCACCCCTCCACTTT

V: TRBV2
size: once
length: 14
D: NA
J: TRBJ1-5
CDR3: CASSYKRANQPQHF
DNA: TGTGCCAGCAGTTATAAAAGGGCCAATCAGCCCCAGCATTTT

V: TRBV5-1
size: NA
length: 19
D: NA
J: TRBJ2-7
CDR3: CASSFVRASFSPSFYEQYF
DNA: TGCGCCAGCAGCTTTGTACGAGCTTCGTTTTCACCCTCCTTCTACGAGCAGTACTTC

V: TRBV29-1
size: NA
length: 11
D: NA
J: TRBJ1-2
CDR3: CSVKLADDYTF
DNA: TGCAGCGTTAAACTAGCTGACGACTACACCTTC

V: TRBV28
size: NA
length: 15
D: TRBD2
J: TRBJ2-1
CDR3: CASSFVGLASNEQFF
DNA: TGTGCCAGCAGTTTCGTCGGACTAGCTTCCAATGAGCAGTTCTTC

V: TRBV5-4
size: NA
length: 16
D: NA
J: TRBJ1-1
CDR3: CASSLDWYGEGTEAFF
DNA: TGTGCCAGCAGCTTGGATTGGTATGGGGAGGGCACTGAAGCTTTCTTT

V: TRBV24-1
size: NA
length: 16
D: TRBD1
J: TRBJ2-2
CDR3: CATSDLATGDTGELFF
DNA: TGTGCCACCAGTGATTTGGCGACAGGGGACACCGGGGAGCTGTTTTTT

V: TRBV5-1
size: NA
length: 15
D: NA
J: TRBJ1-2
CDR3: CASSLGGGGVGGYTF
DNA: TGCGCCAGCAGCTTGGGAGGCGGAGGTGTTGGCGGCTACACCTTC

V: TRBV5-4
size: NA
length: 14
D: NA
J: TRBJ1-1
CDR3: CASRENRGGTEAFF
DNA: TGTGCCAGCAGGGAGAACCGAGGGGGCACTGAAGCTTTCTTT